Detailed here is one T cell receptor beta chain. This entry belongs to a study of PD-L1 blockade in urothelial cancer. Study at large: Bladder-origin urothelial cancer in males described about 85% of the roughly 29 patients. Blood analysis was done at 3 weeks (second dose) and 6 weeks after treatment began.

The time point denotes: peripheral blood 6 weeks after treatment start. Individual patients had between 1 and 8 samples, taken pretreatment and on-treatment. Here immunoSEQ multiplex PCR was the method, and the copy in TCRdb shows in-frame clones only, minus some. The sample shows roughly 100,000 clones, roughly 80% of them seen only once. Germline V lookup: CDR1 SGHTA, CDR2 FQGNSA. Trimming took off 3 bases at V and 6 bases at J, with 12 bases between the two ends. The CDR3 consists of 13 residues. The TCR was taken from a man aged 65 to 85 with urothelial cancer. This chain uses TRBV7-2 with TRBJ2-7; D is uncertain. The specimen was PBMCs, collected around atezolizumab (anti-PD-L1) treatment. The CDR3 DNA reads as TGTGCCAGCAGCTTTGTTTCCCCCGGCGAGCAGTACTTC. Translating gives CASSFVSPGEQYF.